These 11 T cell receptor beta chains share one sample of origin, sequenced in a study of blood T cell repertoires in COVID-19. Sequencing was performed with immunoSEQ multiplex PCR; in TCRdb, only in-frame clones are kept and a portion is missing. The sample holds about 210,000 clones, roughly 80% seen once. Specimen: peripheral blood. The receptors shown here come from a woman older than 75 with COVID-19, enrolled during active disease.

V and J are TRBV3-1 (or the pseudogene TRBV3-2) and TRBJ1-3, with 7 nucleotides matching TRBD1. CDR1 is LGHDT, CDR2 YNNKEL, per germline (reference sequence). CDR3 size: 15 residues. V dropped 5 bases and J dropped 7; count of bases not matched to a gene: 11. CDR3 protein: CASSSRTGIWNTIYF. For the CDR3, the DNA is TGTGCCAGCAGCAGCCGGACAGGAATTTGGAACACCATATATTTT.

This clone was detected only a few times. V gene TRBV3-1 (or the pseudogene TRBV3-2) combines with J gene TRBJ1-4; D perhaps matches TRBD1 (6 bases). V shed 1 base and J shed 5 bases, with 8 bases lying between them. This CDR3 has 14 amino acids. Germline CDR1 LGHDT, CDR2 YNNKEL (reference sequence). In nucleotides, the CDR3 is TGTGCCAGCAGCCAAGGGGGGGGCAATGAAAAACTGTTTTTT. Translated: CASSQGGGNEKLFF.

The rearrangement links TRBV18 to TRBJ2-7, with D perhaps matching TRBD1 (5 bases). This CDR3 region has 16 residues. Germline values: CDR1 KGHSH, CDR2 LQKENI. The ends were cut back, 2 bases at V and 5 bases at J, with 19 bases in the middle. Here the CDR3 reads CASSPGAGLGDNEQYF. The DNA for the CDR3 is TGTGCCAGCTCACCAGGGGCAGGGTTAGGTGATAACGAGCAGTACTTC.

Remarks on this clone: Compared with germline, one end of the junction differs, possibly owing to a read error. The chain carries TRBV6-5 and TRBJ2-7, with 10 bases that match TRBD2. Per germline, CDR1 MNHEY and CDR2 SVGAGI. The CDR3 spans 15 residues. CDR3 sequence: CASSYSVSGRPRQDF. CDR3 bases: TGTGCCAGCAGTTACTCGGTTAGCGGGAGGCCCCGACAAGACTTC.

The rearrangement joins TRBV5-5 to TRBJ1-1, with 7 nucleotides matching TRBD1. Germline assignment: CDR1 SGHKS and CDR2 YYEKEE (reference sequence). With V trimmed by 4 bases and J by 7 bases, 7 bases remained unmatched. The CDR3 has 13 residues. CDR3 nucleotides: TGTGCCAGCAGCCCCAGGACAGGAGATGAAGCTTTCTTT. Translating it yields CASSPRTGDEAFF.

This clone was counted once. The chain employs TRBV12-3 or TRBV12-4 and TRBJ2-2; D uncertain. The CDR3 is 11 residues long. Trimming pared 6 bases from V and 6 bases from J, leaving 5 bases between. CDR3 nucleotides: TGTGCCAGCAGCCGAGCCGGGGAGCTGTTTTTT. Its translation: CASSRAGELFF.

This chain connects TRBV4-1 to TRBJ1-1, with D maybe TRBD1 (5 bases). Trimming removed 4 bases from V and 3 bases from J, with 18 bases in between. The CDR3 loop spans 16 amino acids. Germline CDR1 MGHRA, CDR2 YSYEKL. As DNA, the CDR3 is TGCGCCAGCAGCCTAGATGGGGCAGCCAGGTACACTGAAGCTTTCTTT. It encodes CASSLDGAARYTEAFF.

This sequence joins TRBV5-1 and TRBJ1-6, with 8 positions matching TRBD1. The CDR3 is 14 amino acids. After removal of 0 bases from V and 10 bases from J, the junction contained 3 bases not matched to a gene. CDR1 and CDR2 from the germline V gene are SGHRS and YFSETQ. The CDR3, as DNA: TGCGCCAGCAGCTTGGAACAGGGGGAATCACCCCTCCACTTT. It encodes CASSLEQGESPLHF.

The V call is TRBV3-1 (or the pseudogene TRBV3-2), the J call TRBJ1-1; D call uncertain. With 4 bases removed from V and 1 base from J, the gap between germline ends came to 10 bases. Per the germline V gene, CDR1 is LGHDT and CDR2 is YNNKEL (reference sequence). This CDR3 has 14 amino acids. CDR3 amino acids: CASSLGSRNTEAFF. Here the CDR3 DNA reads TGTGCCAGCAGCCTCGGTAGCCGGAACACTGAAGCTTTCTTT.

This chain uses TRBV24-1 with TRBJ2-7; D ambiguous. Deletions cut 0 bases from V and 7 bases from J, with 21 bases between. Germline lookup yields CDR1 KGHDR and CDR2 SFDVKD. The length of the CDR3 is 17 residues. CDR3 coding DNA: TGTGCCACCAGTGATTTGCCCCTTGCAGGCCCCTTGGGTGAGCAGTACTTC. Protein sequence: CATSDLPLAGPLGEQYF.

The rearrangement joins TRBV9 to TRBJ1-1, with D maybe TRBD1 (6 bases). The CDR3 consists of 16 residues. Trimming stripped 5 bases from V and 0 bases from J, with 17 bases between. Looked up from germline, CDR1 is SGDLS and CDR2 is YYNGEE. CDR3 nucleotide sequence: TGTGCCAGCAGTCTTCAACCGGACAGTATGAACACTGAAGCTTTCTTT. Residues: CASSLQPDSMNTEAFF. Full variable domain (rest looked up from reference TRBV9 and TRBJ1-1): DSGVTQTPKHLITATGQRVTLRCSPRSGDLSVYWYQQSLDQGLQFLIQYYNGEERAKGNILERFSAQQFPDLHSELNLSSLELGDSALYFCASSLQPDSMNTEAFFGQGTRLTVV.